This T cell receptor (beta chain) was obtained from a study of T cell repertoires in cytomegalovirus infection. Study conclusions and caveats: Dominating the ex vivo response were TCR beta clonotypes that were CMV-specific and HLA-C-restricted.

TCRdb re-analysed the reads in MiXCR, keeping a single row per CDR3 protein. The sample carries around 250,000 distinct CDR3 sequences, about 17% recorded once. This clonotype was picked up many times. Its antigen is currently unknown. This receptor was taken from a human donor in good health (CMV status not recorded). Some clones in this sample may be carry-over from other donors' samples. Sequenced input: CD8+ T cells from PBMCs.

CDR3 nucleotides: TGCGCCAGCAGCCAAGAGGGGGCCAAGTACAATGAGCAGTTCTTC. As protein: CASSQEGAKYNEQFF. The chain is built from TRBV4-3 and TRBJ2-1, with D perhaps matching TRBD1 (6 bases). The V end lost 0 bases, the J end lost 4 bases, and 10 bases lay between the germline ends. Germline assignment: CDR1 LGHNA and CDR2 YSLEER. The CDR3 has 15 residues.